The rows below give T cell receptor beta chains drawn from one sample of a study of stem cell transplantation in POMP-related autoinflammatory disease. Sequencing was performed with immunoSEQ multiplex PCR; in TCRdb, only in-frame clones are kept and a portion is missing. The sample lists roughly 10,000 clones; approximately 86% were seen once. Sequencing used CD8+ T cells from PBMCs, obtained before stem cell transplantation. These receptors all stem from a human donor with POMP-related autoinflammation and immune dysregulation (PRAID). Each CDR3 is given with its conserved first and last residue. The D gene is left open where the match is weak. Size values are once, few and many counts, or a class for expanded clones, and some rows have none.

v_call	j_call	clone_size	d_call	cdr3_aa	cdr3_nt
TRBV28	TRBJ2-1	-	-	CASSFTQGGLNEQFF	TGTGCCAGCAGTTTTACCCAGGGTGGCTTAAATGAGCAGTTCTTC
TRBV19	TRBJ2-3	-	-	CASGQGNRDTQYF	TGTGCCAGTGGCCAGGGGAATCGAGATACGCAGTATTTT
TRBV19	TRBJ2-1	-	TRBD2	CASELAGGYNEQFF	TGTGCCAGTGAACTAGCGGGAGGGTACAATGAGCAGTTCTTC
TRBV19	TRBJ1-2	-	-	CASSIVPPGQAITDDGYTF	TGTGCCAGTAGTATCGTCCCCCCGGGGCAGGCGATTACCGACGATGGCTACACCTTC
TRBV4-1	TRBJ2-7	few	-	CASSQDPGSYEQYF	TGCGCCAGCAGCCAAGATCCAGGCTCCTACGAGCAGTACTTC
TRBV5-1	TRBJ2-3	-	TRBD2	CASSSTLAGPTDTQYF	TGCGCCAGCAGCTCTACCCTAGCGGGGCCCACAGATACGCAGTATTTT
TRBV6-1	TRBJ1-4	-	TRBD1	CASRDRGAEKLFF	TGTGCCAGCAGGGACAGGGGTGCAGAAAAACTGTTTTTT
TRBV6-5	TRBJ2-7	-	TRBD1	CASSYSKDRGLYEQYF	TGTGCCAGCAGTTACTCGAAGGACAGGGGATTATACGAGCAGTACTTC
TRBV11-2	TRBJ2-7	-	-	CASSLVSTREQYF	TGTGCCAGCAGCTTAGTATCGACCCGCGAGCAGTACTTC
TRBV5-1	TRBJ2-2	few	-	CASSLVSGELFF	TGCGCCAGCAGCTTGGTCTCCGGGGAGCTGTTTTTT
TRBV6-5	TRBJ1-2	-	-	CASSEGHANYGYTF	TGTGCCAGCAGTGAGGGACACGCTAACTATGGCTACACCTTC
TRBV19	TRBJ1-2	-	TRBD1	CASSLSTGNGYTF	TGTGCCAGTAGTCTCTCGACAGGGAATGGCTACACCTTC
TRBV27	TRBJ2-7	-	TRBD2	CASSLSGSSYEQYF	TGTGCCAGCAGTTTGAGCGGGAGCTCCTACGAGCAGTACTTC
TRBV6-1	TRBJ2-3	-	TRBD2	CASSEQSGGYTDTQYF	TGTGCCAGCAGTGAACAAAGCGGGGGATACACAGATACGCAGTATTTT
TRBV5-1	TRBJ2-1	once	TRBD2	CASSYDGTSGTNEQFF	TGCGCCAGCAGCTACGACGGGACTAGCGGGACCAATGAGCAGTTCTTC
TRBV28	TRBJ1-1	-	-	CASTLHRDTEAFF	TGTGCCAGCACTCTCCACAGGGACACTGAAGCTTTCTTT
TRBV4-1	TRBJ1-4	-	TRBD1	CASSLNPGQGTATNEKLFF	TGCGCCAGCAGCCTGAATCCGGGACAGGGGACTGCAACTAATGAAAAACTGTTTTTT
TRBV7-9	TRBJ1-2	once	-	CASSQGGGESYGYTF	TGTGCCAGCAGCCAAGGCGGGGGGGAAAGCTATGGCTACACCTTC
TRBV7-3	TRBJ2-1	-	-	CASSLGNGGGSDEQFF	TGTGCCAGCAGCTTAGGCAACGGGGGCGGGAGCGATGAGCAGTTCTTC
TRBV27	TRBJ2-3	-	-	CASSSRLSDTQYF	TGTGCCAGCAGTTCCCGACTGTCCGATACGCAGTATTTT
TRBV9	TRBJ2-1	-	-	CASSVDQLNEQFF	TGTGCCAGCAGCGTAGACCAGCTGAATGAGCAGTTCTTC
TRBV28	TRBJ2-1	-	TRBD2	CASSLWREINEQFF	TGTGCCAGCAGTTTATGGCGGGAGATCAATGAGCAGTTCTTC
TRBV10-2	TRBJ1-1	-	-	CATRVKASYHTEAFF	TGCGCCACGCGAGTGAAGGCCTCCTACCACACTGAAGCTTTCTTT
TRBV19	TRBJ1-4	-	-	CASRAGAGEKLFF	TGTGCCAGTAGAGCAGGGGCGGGTGAAAAACTGTTTTTT
TRBV19	TRBJ1-2	-	-	CASRAIVVEYGYTF	TGTGCCAGTAGGGCAATAGTAGTGGAATATGGCTACACCTTC
TRBV19	TRBJ2-3	-	TRBD1	CASRWTGSTDTQYF	TGTGCCAGCCGTTGGACAGGGAGCACAGATACGCAGTATTTT
TRBV2	TRBJ2-2	-	TRBD2	CASSEKSPGTSGTGELFF	TGTGCCAGCAGTGAAAAATCCCCCGGGACTAGCGGGACCGGGGAGCTGTTTTTT
TRBV5-1	TRBJ2-6	-	TRBD1	CASSIGTVPHSGANVLTF	TGCGCCAGCAGCATCGGGACAGTCCCTCACTCTGGGGCCAACGTCCTGACTTTC
TRBV5-1	TRBJ2-5	-	TRBD2	CASSPSGDTQETQYF	TGCGCCAGCAGCCCTAGCGGGGACACACAAGAGACCCAGTACTTC
TRBV5-1	TRBJ1-1	-	-	CASSLPGDTEAFF	TGCGCCAGCAGCTTGCCAGGGGACACTGAAGCTTTCTTT